This T cell receptor (beta chain) was obtained from a study of shared clonotypes between healthy human individuals. General observations from the study: Richness estimates generally favored naive over memory subsets.

As regards this clone: The antigen remains unidentified.

TCRdb's copy holds only in-frame clones and misses some; the assay was immunoSEQ multiplex PCR. This table has some 1,100,000 clones, 75% to 80% appearing once. Donors were healthy HIV-negative adults without recent acute infections or vaccinations. In the CD4+ fraction, cells were divided into CD45RA+ naive and CD45RA-negative memory subsets. This clonotype was sampled from a man aged 18 to 30 in good health. Some clones in this sample may be carry-over from other donors' samples. The source material was memory CD4+ T cells from PBMCs. Documented subset: CD45RA-negative fraction.

The CDR3 coding sequence is TGTGCCAGCAGCTTAAGCCAATCCGGGGAGCTGTTTTTT. Protein sequence: CASSLSQSGELFF. V is TRBV7-9 and J is TRBJ2-2; D gene ambiguous. Germline CDR1 reads SEHNR; CDR2 reads FQNEAQ (reference sequence). This CDR3 contains 13 residues. V gave up 2 bases and J gave up 6 bases, with 7 bases separating them.